This TCR beta chain was identified during a study of blood T cell repertoires in COVID-19. The protocol was immunoSEQ multiplex PCR, while the TCRdb copy is restricted to in-frame clones and leaves out a portion. The sample lists approximately 75,000 clones, roughly 84% occurring once. Trimming at V came to 4 bases and at J to 2 bases, leaving 5 bases not matched to a gene. CDR3 size: 15 residues. The germline V gene has CDR1 LNHDA and CDR2 SQIVND (reference sequence). The TCR comes from a woman aged 45-65 years with acute or convalescent COVID-19. The sample taken for sequencing was peripheral blood. The gene calls are TRBV19 and TRBJ1-5; 7 nucleotides agree with TRBD1. DNA of the CDR3: TGTGCCAGTAGTACAGACAGGGCAGGCAATCAGCCCCAGCATTTT. This codes for CASSTDRAGNQPQHF. Full variable domain (outside the CDR3, taken from reference TRBV19 and TRBJ1-5): DGGITQSPKYLFRKEGQNVTLSCEQNLNHDAMYWYRQDPGQGLRLIYYSQIVNDFQKGDIAEGYSVSREKKESFPLTVTSAQKNPTAFYLCASSTDRAGNQPQHFGDGTRLSIL.